The next 23 T cell receptor beta chains were all read from a single sample in a study of T cells after yellow fever vaccination. Using its own MiXCR run on the 5' RACE reads, TCRdb lists one record per CDR3 protein. The sample consists of around 310,000 distinct CDR3 sequences, around 3.9% of them appearing once. Material: PBMCs, obtained 5 days after the yellow fever booster vaccination. The receptors here all came from a man aged 18 to 30 who received the YFV17D yellow fever vaccine.

This chain uses TRBV7-3 with TRBJ2-5, with D unresolved. The V gene's germline CDR1 is SGHTA and CDR2 FQGTGA. Deletions cut 5 bases from V and 1 base from J, with 14 bases between. This CDR3 is 15 amino acids long. The CDR3: CASSPDAWSQETQYF. The CDR3 DNA follows: TGTGCCAGCAGCCCCGACGCGTGGTCCCAAGAGACCCAGTACTTC.

The genes are TRBV7-2 and TRBJ1-1, with D maybe TRBD1 (5 bases). Germline CDR1 SGHTA, CDR2 FQGNSA. The CDR3 runs 15 residues. Trimming shortened V by 4 bases and J by 1 base, and 13 bases separated the two germline ends. CDR3 nucleotide sequence: TGTGCCAGCAGCTCGATGTCCCAGGGGAACACTGAAGCTTTCTTT. Translating gives CASSSMSQGNTEAFF.

J is TRBJ1-1 and V is TRBV12-5; a possible D gene is TRBD1 (5 bases). In germline, CDR1 is LGHNT, CDR2 FRNRAP. This CDR3 region has 14 residues. V was pared by 0 bases and J by 10 bases, with 15 bases between. The CDR3 reads CASGLVRFRGVAFF. The CDR3 DNA reads as TGTGCTAGTGGTTTGGTACGCTTTAGGGGTGTAGCTTTCTTT. The complete variable domain, with remaining parts taken from reference TRBV12-5 and TRBJ1-1, reads DARVTQTPRHKVTEMGQEVTMRCQPILGHNTVFWYRQTMMQGLELLAYFRNRAPLDDSGMPKDRFSAEMPDATLATLKIQPSEPRDSAVYFCASGLVRFRGVAFFGQGTRLTVV.

At least ten counts were recorded for this clonotype. The chain combines TRBV10-3 with TRBJ2-1; TRBD2 might be the D (5 bases). CDR1 ENHRY and CDR2 SYGVKD come from the germline V gene. The CDR3 extends over 16 amino acids. Trimming cost V 4 bases and J 0 bases, with 13 bases left between them. In nucleotides, the CDR3 is TGTGCCATCAGTGTAACGGGGTCTGACTCCTACAATGAGCAGTTCTTC. The encoded protein is CAISVTGSDSYNEQFF.

There are many counts of this clonotype. The rearrangement uses TRBV7-2 and TRBJ2-3; D is unresolved. V lost 3 bases and J lost 2, with 6 bases in between. This CDR3 region has 13 residues. Germline loops: CDR1 SGHTA, CDR2 FQGNSA. CDR3: CASSLGFTDTQYF. DNA of the CDR3: TGTGCCAGCAGCTTGGGCTTCACAGATACGCAGTATTTT.

This clonotype turned up a few times. The V and J genes are TRBV5-4 and TRBJ1-1; no reliable D call. The germline V gene encodes CDR1 SGHNT and CDR2 YYREEE (reference sequence). The CDR3 is 17 residues long. V was trimmed by 4 bases and J by 0 bases, leaving 19 bases between them. The CDR3 sequence: CASSEYYGSNLNTEAFF. In DNA, the CDR3 is TGTGCCAGCAGCGAGTACTACGGCAGTAATTTGAACACTGAAGCTTTCTTT.

The chain joins TRBV20-1 to TRBJ2-2, with 10 bases lining up with TRBD1. The germline V gene encodes CDR1 DFQATT and CDR2 SNEGSKA (reference sequence). This CDR3 region has 17 residues. The trim removed 0 bases at V and 4 bases at J, leaving 8 bases unmatched. The CDR3 DNA sequence: TGCAGTGCTAGAGATCTCGTGGGACAGGGGTCCACCGGGGAGCTGTTTTTT. Translation gives CSARDLVGQGSTGELFF.

This clonotype has only a few counts. The rearrangement joins TRBV2 to TRBJ2-2, with 16 bases lining up with TRBD2. The CDR3 contains 20 residues. The V and J ends lost 7 bases and 3 bases, in that order; junction bases with no gene match: 14. Germline CDR1 SNHLY, CDR2 FYNNEI. The CDR3 DNA follows: TGTGCCAGCAAGCTAGGGGGACTAGCGGGGGGGCCCGACGACACCGGGGAGCTGTTTTTT. This translates into CASKLGGLAGGPDDTGELFF.

This clonotype was counted at least ten times. The gene calls are TRBV9 and TRBJ2-1, with D possibly matching TRBD2 (6 bases). Trimming left V 5 bases short and J 6 bases short, with 12 bases between. CDR3 length: 13 residues. CDR1 SGDLS and CDR2 YYNGEE come from the germline V gene. CDR3 in DNA: TGTGCCAGCAGTAGAATGGGGGGCAATGAGCAGTTCTTC. It is translated as CASSRMGGNEQFF.

In this sample, this clonotype turned up many times. The CDR3 sequence: CASRSGTNTGELFF. The CDR3 DNA reads as TGCGCCAGCAGATCCGGGACGAACACCGGGGAGCTGTTTTTT. This chain connects TRBV5-1 to TRBJ2-2, with D maybe TRBD2 (5 bases). CDR1 SGHRS and CDR2 YFSETQ come from the germline V gene. Trimming removed 5 bases at V and 0 bases at J, with 8 bases between. This CDR3 comprises 14 residues.

In DNA, the CDR3 is TGTGCCAGCAGCCGAGTCGTGGCGCCGGTCACTGAAGCTTTCTTT. The encoded protein is CASSRVVAPVTEAFF. The chain links TRBV5-5 to TRBJ1-1, with no clear D. Germline V lookup: CDR1 SGHKS, CDR2 YYEKEE (reference sequence). The CDR3 runs to 15 residues. Trimming cost V 4 bases and J 4 bases, with 17 bases left between them.

This clonotype was counted only a few times. The chain uses TRBV7-2 and TRBJ1-4, with D perhaps matching TRBD1 (5 bases). Germline CDR1 reads SGHTA; CDR2 reads FQGNSA. V was clipped by 3 bases and J by 3 bases, with 11 bases between them. The CDR3 has 15 amino acids. Written as DNA, the CDR3 is TGTGCCAGCAGCTTCAGTAGGGGACCTAATGAAAAACTGTTTTTT. It encodes CASSFSRGPNEKLFF.

This clonotype has a count of ten or more. J is TRBJ2-7 and V is TRBV6-5; weak D call: TRBD1 (6 bases). This CDR3 spans 12 amino acids. V shed 8 bases and J shed 3 bases, with 11 bases lying between them. Germline loops: CDR1 MNHEY, CDR2 SVGAGI. The CDR3 DNA reads as TGTGCCAGCCCTATCAGGGGCTACGAGCAGTACGTC. Its protein product is CASPIRGYEQYV.

This clonotype was observed many times. This chain joins TRBV20-1 and TRBJ2-7; D not certain. Trimming stripped 0 bases from V and 2 bases from J, with 11 bases between. Germline CDR1 DFQATT, CDR2 SNEGSKA (reference sequence). The CDR3 length is 14 residues. This CDR3 reads CSARDVGRAYEQYF. DNA of the CDR3: TGCAGTGCTAGAGATGTAGGTAGAGCCTACGAGCAGTACTTC.

This clonotype appeared many times. This chain uses TRBV20-1 with TRBJ2-5, with 8 bases lining up with TRBD2. V was pared by 3 bases and J by 3 bases, with 3 bases of the junction left unmatched. CDR1 is DFQATT and CDR2 is SNEGSKA in the germline V gene (reference sequence). The CDR3 contains 13 residues. The CDR3 is CSASGGVEETQYF. CDR3 DNA sequence: TGCAGTGCTAGCGGGGGGGTTGAAGAGACCCAGTACTTC.

The chain links TRBV5-1 to TRBJ2-7; D gene unclear. Germline CDR1 reads SGHRS; CDR2 reads YFSETQ. Trimming pared 4 bases from V and 1 base from J, leaving 12 bases between. CDR3 size: 14 residues. The CDR3 spells CASSPGTPSYEQYF. The CDR3 coding sequence is TGCGCCAGCAGCCCAGGAACGCCGTCCTACGAGCAGTACTTC.

This clonotype was recorded many times. The V gene is TRBV11-2, the J gene TRBJ2-2; 7 bases agree with TRBD1. CDR1 is SGHAT and CDR2 is FQNNGV in the germline V gene. CDR3 length: 13 residues. V dropped 5 bases and J dropped 7; count of bases not matched to a gene: 4. The CDR3 nucleotides read TGTGCCAGCAGCGTGGGACAGATCGGGGAGCTGTTTTTT. This encodes CASSVGQIGELFF.

This sequence joins TRBV20-1 and TRBJ2-1, with TRBD2 identical over 8 bases. With 6 bases clipped from V and 4 bases from J, the junction kept 8 bases outside the gene matches. The germline V gene has CDR1 DFQATT and CDR2 SNEGSKA (reference sequence). CDR3 length: 14 amino acids. Here the CDR3 reads CSALSGALYNEQFF. In DNA form, the CDR3 reads TGCAGTGCCCTTAGCGGGGCTTTATACAATGAGCAGTTCTTC.

At least ten counts were recorded for this clonotype. The gene calls are TRBV15 and TRBJ2-7; the D is unclear. From germline, CDR1 is LNHNV and CDR2 YYDKDF (reference sequence). The CDR3 length is 13 residues. Trimming took off 4 bases at V and 2 bases at J, with 9 bases between the two ends. CDR3 protein: CATSTGLAYEQYV. In DNA form, the CDR3 reads TGTGCCACCAGCACGGGCTTGGCCTACGAGCAGTACGTC.

This clonotype was seen a handful of times. This chain connects TRBV28 to TRBJ2-2; D may be TRBD2 (5 bases). The CDR3 consists of 14 residues. V was pared by 6 bases and J by 3 bases, with 11 bases between. Germline V gene lookup returns CDR1 MDHEN and CDR2 SYDVKM. The CDR3 loop is CASSPSSYTGELFF. Written as DNA, the CDR3 is TGTGCCAGCAGCCCGTCTAGCTACACCGGGGAGCTGTTTTTT.

This clonotype was seen more than once but under ten times. DNA for the CDR3: TGCAGTGCTCCCGCAGGAGTCTATGGCTACACCTTC. It is translated as CSAPAGVYGYTF. The chain is built from TRBV20-1 and TRBJ1-2; the D is unclear. Germline V lookup: CDR1 DFQATT, CDR2 SNEGSKA (reference sequence). The CDR3 has 12 amino acids. Trimming left V 5 bases short and J 4 bases short, with 11 bases between.

The J gene is TRBJ1-1, the V gene TRBV5-1; D remains ambiguous. This CDR3 is 14 amino acids long. Per germline, CDR1 SGHRS and CDR2 YFSETQ. V was shortened by 0 bases and J by 7 bases, with 13 bases between the two germline ends. The CDR3 loop reads CASSLAVDQIEAFF. CDR3 in DNA: TGCGCCAGCAGCTTGGCCGTTGATCAGATTGAAGCTTTCTTT. Using reference TRBV5-1 and TRBJ1-1 for the parts outside the CDR3, the full variable domain is KAGVTQTPRYLIKTRGQQVTLSCSPISGHRSVSWYQQTPGQGLQFLFEYFSETQRNKGNFPGRFSGRQFSNSRSEMNVSTLELGDSALYLCASSLAVDQIEAFFGQGTRLTVV.

The chain's CDR3 is CASTDRRSWANEQFF. CDR3 in DNA: TGTGCCAGCACCGACAGGCGCTCCTGGGCCAATGAGCAGTTCTTC. The chain is built from TRBV11-2 and TRBJ2-1, with D possibly TRBD1 on 6 matching bases. The ends were cut back, 7 bases at V and 6 bases at J, with 19 bases in the middle. Germline lookup yields CDR1 SGHAT and CDR2 FQNNGV. CDR3 length: 15 amino acids.